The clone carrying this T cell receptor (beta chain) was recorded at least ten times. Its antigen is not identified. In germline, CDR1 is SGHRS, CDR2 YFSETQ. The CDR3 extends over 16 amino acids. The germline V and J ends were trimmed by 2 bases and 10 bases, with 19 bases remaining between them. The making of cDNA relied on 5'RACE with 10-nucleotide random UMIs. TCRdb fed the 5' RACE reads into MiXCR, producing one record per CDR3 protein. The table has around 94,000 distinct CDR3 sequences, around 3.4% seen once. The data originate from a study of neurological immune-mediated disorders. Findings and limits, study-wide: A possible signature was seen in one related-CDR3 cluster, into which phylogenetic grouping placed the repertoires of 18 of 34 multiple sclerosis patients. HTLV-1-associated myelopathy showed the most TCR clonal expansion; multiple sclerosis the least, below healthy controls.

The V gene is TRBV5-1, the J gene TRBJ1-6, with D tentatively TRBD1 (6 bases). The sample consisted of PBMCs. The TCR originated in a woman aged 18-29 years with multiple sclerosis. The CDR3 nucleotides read TGCGCCAGCAGCTTTTCCCCAGGGGTAGAAGGATCACCCCTCCACTTT. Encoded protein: CASSFSPGVEGSPLHF.